A selection of T cell receptor beta chains follows, all from one sample in a study of radiation and T cells in renal cell carcinoma. This table comes from immunoSEQ multiplex PCR, and its TCRdb copy is limited to in-frame clones, with some not included. The profile shows about 150,000 clones, around 90% of them singletons. Sequenced material: blood, taken from a patient whose treatment included radiotherapy and nephrectomy. The origin of the receptors is a woman in her 70s with renal cell carcinoma. Each CDR3 is given with its conserved first and last residue. The order of the fields is clone size, J gene, V gene, D gene, CDR3 protein, CDR3 DNA. The D gene is left open where the match is weak. Rows give clone size only sometimes, using once, few, many, or a class for an expanded clone.

abundance: .; j_gene: TRBJ1-2; v_gene: TRBV4-2; d_gene: .; CDR3aa: CASSQEGRGVDYGYTF; CDR3nt: TGTGCCAGCAGCCAAGAAGGCCGGGGAGTGGACTATGGCTACACCTTC
abundance: .; j_gene: TRBJ2-7; v_gene: TRBV19; d_gene: TRBD1; CDR3aa: CASSLIHRGTYEQYF; CDR3nt: TGTGCCAGTAGTTTGATCCACAGGGGAACCTACGAGCAGTACTTC
abundance: .; j_gene: TRBJ1-1; v_gene: TRBV6-5; d_gene: .; CDR3aa: CASSPEGGRGTEAFF; CDR3nt: TGTGCCAGCAGCCCCGAAGGGGGTAGGGGGACTGAAGCTTTCTTT
abundance: .; j_gene: TRBJ2-1; v_gene: TRBV27; d_gene: .; CDR3aa: CASSFAAGVYNEQFF; CDR3nt: TGTGCCAGCAGTTTCGCCGCCGGTGTCTACAATGAGCAGTTCTTC
abundance: .; j_gene: TRBJ1-3; v_gene: TRBV2; d_gene: .; CDR3aa: CASSETTARLLSNTIYF; CDR3nt: TGTGCCAGCAGTGAAACGACTGCCAGGCTGTTATCTAACACCATATATTTT
abundance: .; j_gene: TRBJ2-1; v_gene: TRBV11-2; d_gene: .; CDR3aa: CASSLVRGGNEQFF; CDR3nt: TGTGCCAGCAGCTTAGTCAGGGGGGGGAATGAGCAGTTCTTC
abundance: .; j_gene: TRBJ1-2; v_gene: TRBV19; d_gene: TRBD1; CDR3aa: CASSRTGTINYGYTF; CDR3nt: TGTGCCAGTAGCCGGACAGGCACTATTAACTATGGCTACACCTTC
abundance: once; j_gene: TRBJ2-7; v_gene: TRBV10-3; d_gene: TRBD2; CDR3aa: CAIKGLAGDHYEQYF; CDR3nt: TGTGCCATCAAGGGACTAGCGGGGGACCACTACGAGCAGTACTTC
abundance: .; j_gene: TRBJ2-6; v_gene: TRBV6-1; d_gene: .; CDR3aa: CASSAGEGAGANVLTF; CDR3nt: TGTGCCAGCAGTGCGGGGGAAGGAGCTGGGGCCAACGTCCTGACTTTC
abundance: .; j_gene: TRBJ1-2; v_gene: TRBV4-3; d_gene: .; CDR3aa: CASSHAYEVPDNGYTF; CDR3nt: TGCGCCAGCAGCCATGCCTATGAGGTTCCTGATAATGGCTACACCTTC
abundance: .; j_gene: TRBJ1-4; v_gene: TRBV19; d_gene: .; CDR3aa: CASSPIGDPGEEKLFF; CDR3nt: TGTGCCAGTAGTCCCATCGGGGACCCCGGTGAGGAAAAACTGTTTTTT
abundance: few; j_gene: TRBJ2-3; v_gene: TRBV6-1; d_gene: .; CDR3aa: CASSEGPSTDTQYF; CDR3nt: TGTGCCAGCAGTGAAGGGCCTAGCACAGATACGCAGTATTTT
abundance: .; j_gene: TRBJ2-7; v_gene: TRBV5-6; d_gene: .; CDR3aa: CASSSPNYEQYF; CDR3nt: TGTGCCAGCAGCTCCCCGAACTACGAGCAGTACTTC
abundance: .; j_gene: TRBJ2-3; v_gene: TRBV6-5; d_gene: .; CDR3aa: CASSYSVRNTQYF; CDR3nt: TGTGCCAGCAGTTACTCCGTGCGGAATACGCAGTATTTT
abundance: few; j_gene: TRBJ2-7; v_gene: TRBV5-4; d_gene: .; CDR3aa: CASSLAGGQSSYEQYF; CDR3nt: TGTGCCAGCAGCTTGGCGGGCGGACAGAGCTCCTACGAGCAGTACTTC
abundance: .; j_gene: TRBJ1-3; v_gene: TRBV15; d_gene: .; CDR3aa: CATSPTGNTIYF; CDR3nt: TGTGCCACCTCACCGACTGGAAACACCATATATTTT
abundance: .; j_gene: TRBJ2-1; v_gene: TRBV27; d_gene: TRBD2; CDR3aa: CASSLPPSGGYNEQFF; CDR3nt: TGTGCCAGCAGTTTACCCCCTAGCGGGGGGTACAATGAGCAGTTCTTC
abundance: .; j_gene: TRBJ2-5; v_gene: TRBV5-6; d_gene: .; CDR3aa: CASSLVFGGHETQYF; CDR3nt: TGTGCCAGCAGCTTGGTGTTCGGGGGGCATGAGACCCAGTACTTC
abundance: .; j_gene: TRBJ2-3; v_gene: TRBV19; d_gene: TRBD2; CDR3aa: CASSSKLAGVRDTQYF; CDR3nt: TGTGCCAGTAGTTCCAAACTAGCGGGGGTGAGAGATACGCAGTATTTT
abundance: .; j_gene: TRBJ2-3; v_gene: TRBV4-1; d_gene: TRBD2; CDR3aa: CASSNGQRGLVDTQYF; CDR3nt: TGCGCCAGCAGCAACGGCCAGCGGGGGTTGGTAGATACGCAGTATTTT
abundance: .; j_gene: TRBJ1-2; v_gene: TRBV25-1; d_gene: TRBD1; CDR3aa: CASSESRGQGGSGYTF; CDR3nt: TGTGCCAGCAGTGAATCCCGGGGACAGGGGGGATCTGGCTACACCTTC
abundance: .; j_gene: TRBJ2-7; v_gene: TRBV11-1; d_gene: .; CDR3aa: CASSESPYYEQYF; CDR3nt: TGTGCCAGCAGCGAGAGCCCCTATTACGAGCAGTACTTC
abundance: .; j_gene: TRBJ2-2; v_gene: TRBV11-3; d_gene: .; CDR3aa: CASSLDSGTGELFF; CDR3nt: TGTGCCAGCAGCTTAGATTCCGGGACCGGGGAGCTGTTTTTT
abundance: .; j_gene: TRBJ1-1; v_gene: TRBV5-4; d_gene: .; CDR3aa: CASSLVEARRAFF; CDR3nt: TGTGCCAGCAGCTTGGTGGAGGCACGAAGAGCTTTCTTT
abundance: .; j_gene: TRBJ1-5; v_gene: TRBV19; d_gene: TRBD1; CDR3aa: CASIGQGFSNQPQHF; CDR3nt: TGTGCCAGTATTGGACAGGGCTTTAGCAATCAGCCCCAGCATTTT
abundance: .; j_gene: TRBJ2-7; v_gene: TRBV18; d_gene: TRBD1; CDR3aa: CASSPRRGQTYEQYF; CDR3nt: TGTGCCAGCTCACCACGAAGGGGGCAAACTTACGAGCAGTACTTC
abundance: .; j_gene: TRBJ1-5; v_gene: TRBV19; d_gene: .; CDR3aa: CASSIDHSGTKISNQPQHF; CDR3nt: TGTGCCAGTAGTATAGATCACTCCGGGACAAAAATTAGCAATCAGCCCCAGCATTTT
abundance: once; j_gene: TRBJ2-1; v_gene: TRBV25-1; d_gene: TRBD1; CDR3aa: CASSLTGLVWQFF; CDR3nt: TGTGCCAGCAGTCTGACAGGGTTGGTGTGGCAGTTCTTC